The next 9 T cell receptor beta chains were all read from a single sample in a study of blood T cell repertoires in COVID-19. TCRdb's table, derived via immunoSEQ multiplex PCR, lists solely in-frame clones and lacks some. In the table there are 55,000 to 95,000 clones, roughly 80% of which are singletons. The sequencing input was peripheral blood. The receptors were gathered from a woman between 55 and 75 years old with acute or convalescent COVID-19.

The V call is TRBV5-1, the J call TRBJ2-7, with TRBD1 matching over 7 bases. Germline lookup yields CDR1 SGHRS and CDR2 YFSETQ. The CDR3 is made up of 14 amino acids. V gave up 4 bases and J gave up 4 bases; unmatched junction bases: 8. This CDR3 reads CASSPVTGSYEQYF. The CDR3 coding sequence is TGCGCCAGCAGCCCAGTGACAGGGTCGTACGAGCAGTACTTC. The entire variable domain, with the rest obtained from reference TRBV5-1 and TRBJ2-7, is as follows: KAGVTQTPRYLIKTRGQQVTLSCSPISGHRSVSWYQQTPGQGLQFLFEYFSETQRNKGNFPGRFSGRQFSNSRSEMNVSTLELGDSALYLCASSPVTGSYEQYFGPGTRLTVT.

The CDR3 DNA follows: TGTGCCAGCAGCGCCTCAAAGGGGACTAATGAAAAACTGTTTTTT. The encoded protein is CASSASKGTNEKLFF. This rearrangement joins TRBV11-2 to TRBJ1-4; D perhaps matches TRBD1 (5 bases). Looked up from germline, CDR1 is SGHAT and CDR2 is FQNNGV. CDR3 size: 15 residues. V was cut by 5 bases and J by 2 bases, with 12 bases left in between.

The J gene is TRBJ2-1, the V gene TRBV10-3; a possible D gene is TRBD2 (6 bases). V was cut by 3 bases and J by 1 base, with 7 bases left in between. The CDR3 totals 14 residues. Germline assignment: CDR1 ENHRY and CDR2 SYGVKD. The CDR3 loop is CAISDGGSYNEQFF. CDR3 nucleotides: TGTGCCATCAGTGACGGGGGTTCCTACAATGAGCAGTTCTTC.

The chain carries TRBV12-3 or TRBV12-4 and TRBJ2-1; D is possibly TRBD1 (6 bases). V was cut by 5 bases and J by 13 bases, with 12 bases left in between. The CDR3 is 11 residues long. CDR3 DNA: TGTGCCAGCAGTGGAGCAGGGGTTCAGTTCTTC. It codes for CASSGAGVQFF.

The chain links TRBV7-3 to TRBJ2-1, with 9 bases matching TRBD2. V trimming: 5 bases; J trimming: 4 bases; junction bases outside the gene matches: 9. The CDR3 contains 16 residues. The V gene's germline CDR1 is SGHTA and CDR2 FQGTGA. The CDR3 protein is CASSLQGSGRYNEQFF. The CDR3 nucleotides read TGTGCCAGCAGCCTACAGGGTAGCGGGAGATACAATGAGCAGTTCTTC.

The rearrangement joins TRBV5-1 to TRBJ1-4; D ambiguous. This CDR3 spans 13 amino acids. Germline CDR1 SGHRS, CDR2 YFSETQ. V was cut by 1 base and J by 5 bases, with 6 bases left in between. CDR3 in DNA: TGCGCCAGCAGCTTGACAGCAAATGAAAAACTGTTTTTT. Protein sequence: CASSLTANEKLFF. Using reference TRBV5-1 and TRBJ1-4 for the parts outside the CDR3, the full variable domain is KAGVTQTPRYLIKTRGQQVTLSCSPISGHRSVSWYQQTPGQGLQFLFEYFSETQRNKGNFPGRFSGRQFSNSRSEMNVSTLELGDSALYLCASSLTANEKLFFGSGTQLSVL.

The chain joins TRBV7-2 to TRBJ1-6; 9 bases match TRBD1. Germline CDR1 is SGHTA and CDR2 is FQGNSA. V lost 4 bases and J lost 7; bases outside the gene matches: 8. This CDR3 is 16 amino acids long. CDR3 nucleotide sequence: TGTGCCAGCAGCTCGATCCCCGGGACAGGGAATTCACCCCTCCACTTT. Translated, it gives CASSSIPGTGNSPLHF.

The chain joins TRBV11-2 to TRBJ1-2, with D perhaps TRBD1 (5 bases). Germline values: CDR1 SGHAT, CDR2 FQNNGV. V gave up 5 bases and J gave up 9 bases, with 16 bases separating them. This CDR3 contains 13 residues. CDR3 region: CASSPYGGYSYTF. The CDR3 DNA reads TGTGCCAGCAGCCCATACGGGGGGTATAGCTACACCTTC.

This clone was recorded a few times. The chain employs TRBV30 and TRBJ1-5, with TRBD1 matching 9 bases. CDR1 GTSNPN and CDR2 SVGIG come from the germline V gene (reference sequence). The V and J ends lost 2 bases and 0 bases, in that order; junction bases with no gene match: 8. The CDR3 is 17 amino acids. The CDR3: CAWSPRGQGFSNQPQHF. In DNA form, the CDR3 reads TGTGCCTGGAGTCCTCGAGGACAGGGGTTTAGCAATCAGCCCCAGCATTTT.